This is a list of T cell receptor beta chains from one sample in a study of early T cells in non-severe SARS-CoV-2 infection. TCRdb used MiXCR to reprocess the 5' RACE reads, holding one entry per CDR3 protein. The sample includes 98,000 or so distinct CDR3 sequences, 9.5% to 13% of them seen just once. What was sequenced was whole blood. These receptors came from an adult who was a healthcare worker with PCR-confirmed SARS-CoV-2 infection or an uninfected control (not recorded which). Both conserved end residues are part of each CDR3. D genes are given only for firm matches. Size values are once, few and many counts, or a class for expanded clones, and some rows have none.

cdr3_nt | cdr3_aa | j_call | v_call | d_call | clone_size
TGTGCCAGGGGGACAGGGACTTATAATTCACCCCTCCACTTT | CARGTGTYNSPLHF | TRBJ1-6 | TRBV2 | TRBD1 | .
TGTGCCAGCAGCCACAAATCGGGCAGGGGGGTCAATCAGCCCCAGCATTTT | CASSHKSGRGVNQPQHF | TRBJ1-5 | TRBV7-2 | TRBD1 | many
TGTGCCAGCAGTTTGTTGGGACTAGGGCAGACCGGGGAGCTGTTTTTT | CASSLLGLGQTGELFF | TRBJ2-2 | TRBV12-3/TRBV12-4 | TRBD2 | .
TGTGCCAGCAGGGACCGAACTGCTAGCTCCTACAATGAGCAGTTCTTC | CASRDRTASSYNEQFF | TRBJ2-1 | TRBV6-2/TRBV6-3 | . | .
TGCAGTGCTAGAGTGCCGCCTCAGCGGAGGAGGACCAGCTCTGGGGCCAACGTCCTGACTTTC | CSARVPPQRRRTSSGANVLTF | TRBJ2-6 | TRBV20-1 | . | .
TGTGCCAGCAGTCGAGGGACAGGAACTAATGAAAAACTGTTTTTT | CASSRGTGTNEKLFF | TRBJ1-4 | TRBV6-5 | TRBD1 | few
TGCGCCAGCAGCTTGGACACTTCGAACACTGAAGCTTTCTTT | CASSLDTSNTEAFF | TRBJ1-1 | TRBV5-1 | . | few
TGTGCCACCAGTGGGGAGGGGACCAATCAGCCCCAGCATTTT | CATSGEGTNQPQHF | TRBJ1-5 | TRBV24-1 | . | .
TGTGCCAGTAGGTCCGGGACAGGGTTCACCGGGGAGCTGTTTTTT | CASRSGTGFTGELFF | TRBJ2-2 | TRBV19 | TRBD1 | .
TGCGCCAGCAGCCAAGATCGGAACAGGGACGGCGAGCAGTACTTC | CASSQDRNRDGEQYF | TRBJ2-7 | TRBV4-1 | . | many
TGTGCCAGCTCACCACGAAGGGGGCATAACTATGGCTACACCTTC | CASSPRRGHNYGYTF | TRBJ1-2 | TRBV18 | TRBD1 | .
TGTGCCAGCAGCTCGACAGGGAACCAGCCCCAGCATTTT | CASSSTGNQPQHF | TRBJ1-5 | TRBV7-6 | TRBD1 | many
TGTGCCAGCAGTTTGAAGCCAACCTATGGCTACACCTTC | CASSLKPTYGYTF | TRBJ1-2 | TRBV12-3/TRBV12-4 | . | many
TGTGCCACGTCGGGCGGGAGTGGGGAGACCCAGTACTTC | CATSGGSGETQYF | TRBJ2-5 | TRBV10-3 | TRBD2 | many
TGTGCCATCAGTGAGTCCCCCACAGGGGGGGCGGTCTATGGCTACACCTTC | CAISESPTGGAVYGYTF | TRBJ1-2 | TRBV10-3 | TRBD1 | many
TGTGCCAGCAGCTTCCAAGCGGGAGGGGCCTACGAGCAGTACTTC | CASSFQAGGAYEQYF | TRBJ2-7 | TRBV7-9 | TRBD2 | .
TGTGCCAGCAGTTCAGGCTGGAATCAGCCCCAGCATTTT | CASSSGWNQPQHF | TRBJ1-5 | TRBV28 | . | many
TGTGCCAGCAGCCTAACCGGCAGTTTTATCAATCAGCCCCAGCATTTT | CASSLTGSFINQPQHF | TRBJ1-5 | TRBV7-8 | . | .
TGTGCCAGCAGTCCAAATCGGGACAGCTTTAATGAAAAACTGTTTTTT | CASSPNRDSFNEKLFF | TRBJ1-4 | TRBV12-3/TRBV12-4 | TRBD1 | many
TGCAGCGTTGTTAGCCAGGGGGAGCTGTTTTTT | CSVVSQGELFF | TRBJ2-2 | TRBV29-1 | . | .
TGCGCCAGCAGCCTTCAAGGTAGTAGGACTAGCACAGATACGCAGTATTTT | CASSLQGSRTSTDTQYF | TRBJ2-3 | TRBV5-1 | . | few
TGCGCCAGCAGCCAAGATCCGGGCGGGGCCGTCGATGAAAAACTGTTTTTT | CASSQDPGGAVDEKLFF | TRBJ1-4 | TRBV4-1 | . | many
TGTGCCAGCGGGAGGACTAGCGGACAAGAGACCCAGTACTTC | CASGRTSGQETQYF | TRBJ2-5 | TRBV6-1 | TRBD2 | few
TGTGCCACCAGTAGGACGTCGGCCTCCTACAATGAGCAGTTCTTC | CATSRTSASYNEQFF | TRBJ2-1 | TRBV24-1 | . | many